This TCR beta chain comes out of a study of T cell responses to AZD1222 COVID-19 vaccine (dated by TCRdb to 2020 to 2022). The study in broad terms: TCR sequencing was performed for approximately 240 trial participants, of whom about 210 were given two doses of AZD1222 and some 26 were given two doses of MenACWY control vaccine. Enrollment into the trials was organized by age into subgroups of 18-55, 56-69 and 70-plus years, and those subgroups contained about 150, 27 and 61 TCR-sequenced participants, respectively. General study outcomes and caveats: A significant rise in spike-specific TCR breadth and depth was observed after two AZD1222 doses relative to day 0 and relative to MenACWY recipients. In the small 56-69-year group, the increase in depth fell short of significance, most likely because of low power. Nearly half of unique spike-specific TCRs reportedly recognized epitopes outside regions mutated in the B.1.351 and B.1.1.7 variants. Because no day 14 peak-response samples were available, the repertoires could be characterized only after the peak T cell response. Conclusions about previously exposed vaccinees are limited because only five to seven AZD1222 recipients were SARS-CoV-2 seropositive at baseline. The whole spike protein was spanned by vaccine-associated CD4 TCRs, and dominant responses were seen in regions 160-218 and 743-854. Participants were mostly white British, with more females than males. The authors suggested clonal diversity may have been underestimated.

The CDR3 regions of human TCRbeta chains were analyzed by immunosequencing. The source study handled its data this way. Repertoire TCRs were matched against a reference library of SARS-CoV-2-specific TCRs generated with the MIRA antigen-specificity platform. Breadth was defined as the fraction of unique TCRs that were SARS-CoV-2-associated. Depth was defined as the fraction of total T cells that were SARS-CoV-2-associated. Using the MIRA data, each spike-specific TCR was mapped to the spike region that the TCR reacts to and placed in a CD4 or CD8 class. Log10-transformed breadth and depth values were compared by one-way ANOVA with Sidak's multiple comparisons tests. Drawn from immuneACCESS, this table holds only the in-frame rearrangements with V and J called that TCRdb kept. Clones are partly lost; checked studies trace under half to an unresolved V gene and leave the rest unexplained. V, J and clone size reflect that table, while D and trimming were determined from the DNA. Within this sample are about 140,000 clones, with approximately 90% of them counted one time only. Approximately 2.8% of the sample lies in the top ten.

Taken with the paper, the label for time point translates to: about 28 days (+/-7) after the second vaccine dose. Because spike-specific TCR depth and breadth did not differ between the two schedules, AZD1222 recipients who got a second dose at roughly 4 weeks were pooled with those who got a second dose at roughly 12 weeks. Vaccinee samples were obtained from the UK trials COV001 and COV002, which included a single-blind randomized controlled phase 2/3 trial of AZD1222 (ChAdOx1 nCoV-19) in healthy adults. For TCRbeta chain sequencing, PBMC samples from trial participants were taken at day 0 and at day 28 after the second dose. Inclusive of the bounding cysteine and phenylalanine, the CDR3 is 14 residues long. The retained sequence is limited to the CDR3, 42 bases, with the frame set at the first base. V drops 2 bases and J drops 11 bases, leaving 13 bases in between. Looking up the germline V gene yields CDR1 SGHTA and CDR2 FQGNSA.

Note on this clone: Its binding antigen is unknown. Within one base of it there is no much larger clone, and no base qualities were kept.

Sample: peripheral blood, taken 28 days after the second AZD1222 dose. This sequence originates from an adult who received the AZD1222 COVID-19 vaccine. In this chain, TRBV7-2 is recombined with TRBJ2-6; a tentative D call is TRBD2 (6 bases match). The nucleotides read TGTGCCAGCAGCTTAACCACTAGCCCCCACGTCCTGACTTTC. It specifies CASSLTTSPHVLTF.